Presented here are 17 T cell receptor beta chains from one specimen sequenced in a study of shared clonotypes between healthy human individuals. Terminally differentiated effector memory CD45RA+ cells were excluded by CCR7 positive selection of CD45RO-negative cells. Clones were read by immunoSEQ multiplex PCR, and TCRdb kept only the in-frame ones, dropping some. Here the sample spans about 580,000 clones, 95% to 98% being singletons. The sequenced material came from naive CD8+ T cells sorted from blood. Source of these receptors: a man in his thirties or forties in good health.

The V call is TRBV7-9, the J call TRBJ2-7; no clear D gene. The CDR3 has 14 residues. V gave up 2 bases and J gave up 2 bases, with 10 bases separating them. Germline V lookup: CDR1 SEHNR, CDR2 FQNEAQ (reference sequence). The CDR3 spells CASSLSQNPYEQYF. CDR3 in DNA: TGTGCCAGCAGCTTAAGTCAGAATCCCTACGAGCAGTACTTC.

The J gene is TRBJ2-1, the V gene TRBV7-6, with TRBD2 matching over 9 bases. The CDR3 extends over 16 amino acids. The V gene end was trimmed by 1 base and the J gene end by 6 bases; junction bases not matched to a gene: 7. Germline V lookup: CDR1 SGHVS, CDR2 FNYEAQ. The CDR3 sequence: CASSLETSGLVNEQFF. The CDR3 DNA follows: TGTGCCAGCAGCTTAGAGACTAGCGGCCTAGTCAATGAGCAGTTCTTC.

The rearrangement joins TRBV7-9 to TRBJ2-3; no clear D gene. The CDR3 has 13 amino acids. The ends were cut back, 5 bases at V and 2 bases at J, with 8 bases in the middle. Germline lookup yields CDR1 SEHNR and CDR2 FQNEAQ (reference sequence). CDR3 residues: CASSHEPTDTQYF. The CDR3 DNA follows: TGTGCCAGCAGCCATGAGCCCACAGATACGCAGTATTTT.

The CDR3 coding sequence is TGCGCCAGCAGTCTTGGACAGGGGAACACTGAAGCTTTCTTT. Its protein is CASSLGQGNTEAFF. This rearrangement joins TRBV10-1 to TRBJ1-1, with 8 bases identical to TRBD1. Trimming took 5 bases from V and 1 from J; bases not matched to a gene: 3. This CDR3 comprises 14 residues. The germline CDR1 and CDR2 sequences are WNHNN and SYGVQD (reference sequence).

The chain employs TRBV10-3 and TRBJ2-2, with 13 bases matching TRBD2. This CDR3 contains 15 residues. V was clipped by 10 bases and J by 4 bases; unmatched bases: 6. Germline CDR1 and CDR2: ENHRY and SYGVKD. In nucleotides, the CDR3 is TGTGCCAGCAAACTAGCGGGAGGGCCCACCGGGGAGCTGTTTTTT. This codes for CASKLAGGPTGELFF.

The chain joins TRBV4-3 to TRBJ2-3, with 11 bases fitting TRBD2. CDR3 length: 16 amino acids. Germline V gene lookup returns CDR1 LGHNA and CDR2 YSLEER. The trim removed 4 bases at V and 0 bases at J, leaving 3 bases unmatched. CDR3 region: CASSPGTSGSTDTQYF. CDR3 bases: TGCGCCAGCAGCCCAGGGACTAGCGGCAGCACAGATACGCAGTATTTT.

The chain combines TRBV6-6 with TRBJ1-5; D ambiguous. With 5 bases removed from V and 2 bases from J, the gap between germline ends came to 16 bases. The CDR3 sequence is 16 residues long. CDR1 is MNHNY, CDR2 SVGAGI, per germline (reference sequence). The CDR3 bases are TGTGCCAGCAGTCCCGGACTGGAGGGAGGCAATCAGCCCCAGCATTTT. It translates to CASSPGLEGGNQPQHF.

This sequence joins TRBV6-5 and TRBJ2-7, with D tentatively TRBD1 (6 bases). Germline V CDR1 and CDR2: MNHEY, SVGAGI. This CDR3 is built from 16 residues. The germline V and J ends were trimmed by 0 bases and 1 base, with 13 bases remaining between them. The CDR3 nucleotides are TGTGCCAGCAGTTACTCGGTAACAGGGCTTTCCTACGAGCAGTACTTC. This encodes CASSYSVTGLSYEQYF.

V is TRBV19 and J is TRBJ1-5, with D possibly being TRBD1 (6 bases). V was pared by 3 bases and J by 3 bases, with 18 bases between. CDR3 size: 17 residues. CDR1 and CDR2 from the germline V gene are LNHDA and SQIVND (reference sequence). CDR3 nucleotides: TGTGCCAGTAGTATCTCGCGTGCCGGGACAAACAATCAGCCCCAGCATTTT. Protein sequence: CASSISRAGTNNQPQHF. The entire variable domain, with the rest obtained from reference TRBV19 and TRBJ1-5, is as follows: DGGITQSPKYLFRKEGQNVTLSCEQNLNHDAMYWYRQDPGQGLRLIYYSQIVNDFQKGDIAEGYSVSREKKESFPLTVTSAQKNPTAFYLCASSISRAGTNNQPQHFGDGTRLSIL.

This chain connects TRBV15 to TRBJ2-3; TRBD2 aligns across 8 bases. CDR1 and CDR2 from the germline V gene are LNHNV and YYDKDF (reference sequence). V was clipped by 4 bases and J by 8 bases; unmatched bases: 8. The CDR3 sequence is 14 residues long. The CDR3 loop reads CATSTHSGTGTQYF. In nucleotides, the CDR3 is TGTGCCACCAGCACTCATAGCGGGACGGGTACGCAGTATTTT.

The J gene is TRBJ2-2, the V gene TRBV29-1; no firm D call. CDR1 is SQVTM and CDR2 is ANQGSEA in the germline V gene. V lost 5 bases, J lost 0 bases, and 10 bases lay in between. This CDR3 is 14 amino acids long. The CDR3 nucleotides are TGCAGCGTTATGAGCGAAGCGAACACCGGGGAGCTGTTTTTT. This sequence encodes CSVMSEANTGELFF.

The rearrangement uses TRBV7-9 and TRBJ2-7; D not certain. Germline-derived CDR1 and CDR2 are SEHNR and FQNEAQ (reference sequence). The CDR3 runs to 15 residues. V was trimmed by 1 base and J by 2 bases, leaving 12 bases between them. CDR3 nucleotide sequence: TGTGCCAGCAGCTTAGACCGGACGGATCCCTACGAGCAGTACTTC. Protein: CASSLDRTDPYEQYF.

The CDR3 protein is CATSSRRSTNEKLFF. The DNA of the CDR3 is TGTGCCACCAGCAGTCGACGGTCAACTAATGAAAAACTGTTTTTT. The rearrangement joins TRBV15 to TRBJ1-4; D is unclear. Germline CDR1 LNHNV, CDR2 YYDKDF (reference sequence). Trimming removed 3 bases from V and 0 bases from J, with 8 bases in between. This CDR3 is 15 amino acids long.

The chain employs TRBV9 and TRBJ2-5, with D perhaps TRBD1 or TRBD2 (6 bases each). Germline V gives CDR1 SGDLS, CDR2 YYNGEE. This CDR3 contains 13 residues. The V gene lost 6 bases and the J gene lost 5 bases, with 14 bases spanning the gap. In nucleotides, the CDR3 is TGTGCCAGCACGGAACAGGGAGGCGAGACCCAGTACTTC. Translation gives CASTEQGGETQYF.

Points on this clone: The sample carries other DNA sequences with the same CDR3. The V call is TRBV2, the J call TRBJ2-7, with no clear D. This CDR3 spans 11 amino acids. The germline V gene encodes CDR1 SNHLY and CDR2 FYNNEI. The ends were cut back, 4 bases at V and 2 bases at J, with 3 bases in the middle. This CDR3 is CASSATYEQYF. In DNA form, the CDR3 reads TGTGCCAGCAGTGCTACCTACGAGCAGTACTTC.

The CDR3 reads CASTDRASYEQYF. Written as DNA, the CDR3 is TGTGCCAGCACAGACAGGGCCTCCTACGAGCAGTACTTC. This chain uses TRBV7-9 with TRBJ2-7, with 7 bases aligning to TRBD1. Germline V gene sequence: CDR1 SEHNR, CDR2 FQNEAQ (reference sequence). The CDR3 contains 13 residues. J was trimmed by 0 bases and V by 7 bases; bases with no gene match: 3.

This clone was seen only once. The V and J genes are TRBV11-2 and TRBJ2-2, with D tentatively TRBD1 (6 bases). Germline V CDR1 and CDR2: SGHAT, FQNNGV. The CDR3 loop spans 14 amino acids. V lost 5 bases and J lost 0, with 7 bases in between. The CDR3 region has the DNA TGTGCCAGCAGCCGGGACACGAACACCGGGGAGCTGTTTTTT. It specifies CASSRDTNTGELFF. The variable domain in full, completed from reference TRBV11-2 and TRBJ2-2, reads EAGVAQSPRYKIIEKRQSVAFWCNPISGHATLYWYQQILGQGPKLLIQFQNNGVVDDSQLPKDRFSAERLKGVDSTLKIQPAKLEDSAVYLCASSRDTNTGELFFGEGSRLTVL.